Presented here are 26 T cell receptor beta chains from one specimen sequenced in a study of CD8+ T cells in alopecia areata. Once RNA had been extracted, it was reverse transcribed into cDNA to act as the sequencing template. Here immunoSEQ multiplex PCR was the method, and the copy in TCRdb shows in-frame clones only, minus some. The sample records some 51,000 clones, 90% to 97% being singletons. Source: CD8+ T cells sorted from blood, taken at week 0. The receptors were gathered from a human donor with alopecia areata.

The chain couples TRBV4-1 to TRBJ2-7; D is possibly TRBD1 or TRBD2 (5 bases each). Per the germline V gene, CDR1 is MGHRA and CDR2 is YSYEKL. The V and J ends lost 4 bases and 2 bases respectively, with 15 bases between them. This CDR3 has 15 residues. The CDR3 DNA reads as TGCGCCAGCAGCCTAAGGGGTGAGGGGCCCTACGAGCAGTACTTC. It translates to CASSLRGEGPYEQYF.

The V gene is TRBV9, the J gene TRBJ1-3; possibly TRBD1 for D (6 bases). V gave up 3 bases and J gave up 0 bases, with 13 bases separating them. CDR3 length: 16 amino acids. Germline CDR1 reads SGDLS; CDR2 reads YYNGEE. CDR3 DNA: TGTGCCAGCAGCGCCTCGAGGACAGACTCTGGAAACACCATATATTTT. The encoded protein is CASSASRTDSGNTIYF.

J is TRBJ2-2 and V is TRBV2, with 10 bases lining up with TRBD2. The V segment lost 4 bases and the J segment 4 bases; nucleotides outside the gene matches: 6. The CDR3 is made up of 16 amino acids. Germline CDR1 is SNHLY and CDR2 is FYNNEI. CDR3 sequence (DNA): TGTGCCAGCAGTGGCCGACTAGCGGGTGTCACCGGGGAGCTGTTTTTT. This codes for CASSGRLAGVTGELFF. The entire variable domain, with the rest obtained from reference TRBV2 and TRBJ2-2, is as follows: EPEVTQTPSHQVTQMGQEVILRCVPISNHLYFYWYRQILGQKVEFLVSFYNNEISEKSEIFDDQFSVERPDGSNFTLKIRSTKLEDSAMYFCASSGRLAGVTGELFFGEGSRLTVL.

V gene TRBV4-1 combines with J gene TRBJ2-1, with D possibly TRBD2 on 5 matching bases. Trimming took off 2 bases at V and 0 bases at J, with 11 bases between the two ends. In germline, CDR1 is MGHRA, CDR2 YSYEKL. The length of the CDR3 is 16 residues. The CDR3 loop reads CASSQNLGSSYNEQFF. In nucleotides, the CDR3 is TGCGCCAGCAGCCAAAATTTGGGGAGCTCCTACAATGAGCAGTTCTTC.

J is TRBJ1-1 and V is TRBV5-4; D is unresolved. Trimming cost V 4 bases and J 0 bases, with 10 bases left between them. The CDR3 is 14 amino acids. Germline V CDR1 and CDR2: SGHNT, YYREEE (reference sequence). The CDR3 protein is CASSLGQMNTEAFF. CDR3 DNA: TGTGCCAGCAGCCTAGGTCAGATGAACACTGAAGCTTTCTTT.

The chain recombines TRBV25-1 with TRBJ2-1; possibly TRBD1 for D (7 bases). From germline, CDR1 is MGHDK and CDR2 SYGVNS. V was trimmed by 0 bases and J by 3 bases, leaving 12 bases between them. This CDR3 has 16 residues. The CDR3 protein is CASSEYHRGGYNEQFF. CDR3 in DNA: TGTGCCAGCAGTGAATATCACAGGGGAGGCTACAATGAGCAGTTCTTC.

This clone was recorded only once. This chain connects TRBV15 to TRBJ2-5; TRBD1 matches at 11 bases. The CDR3 consists of 16 residues. Germline V gives CDR1 LNHNV, CDR2 YYDKDF (reference sequence). Losses at the gene ends were 8 bases for V and 2 bases for J; bases not matched to a gene: 10. The CDR3 sequence: CATSPADRGQQETQYF. DNA of the CDR3: TGTGCCACCTCACCTGCGGACAGGGGGCAACAAGAGACCCAGTACTTC. Full variable domain (rest looked up from reference TRBV15 and TRBJ2-5): DAMVIQNPRYQVTQFGKPVTLSCSQTLNHNVMYWYQQKSSQAPKLLFHYYDKDFNNEADTPDNFQSRRPNTSFCFLDIRSPGLGDTAMYLCATSPADRGQQETQYFGPGTRLLVL.

V usage is TRBV10-1 and J usage is TRBJ2-1; no firm D call. Trimming left V 4 bases short and J 3 bases short, with 7 bases between. Germline CDR1 reads WNHNN; CDR2 reads SYGVQD (reference sequence). This CDR3 comprises 13 residues. The CDR3 sequence is CASSAGIYNEQFF. The CDR3 bases are TGCGCCAGCAGTGCTGGGATCTACAATGAGCAGTTCTTC.

The chain employs TRBV19 and TRBJ2-6; TRBD2 might be the D (6 bases). The CDR3 runs 14 residues. The germline gives CDR1 LNHDA, CDR2 SQIVND (reference sequence). Trimming took 11 bases from V and 3 from J, leaving 14 bases between them. The CDR3 nucleotides are TGTGCCGCTGACCCCGGGGGTGGGGCCAACGTCCTGACTTTC. Amino acids: CAADPGGGANVLTF. Full variable domain (rest looked up from reference TRBV19 and TRBJ2-6): DGGITQSPKYLFRKEGQNVTLSCEQNLNHDAMYWYRQDPGQGLRLIYYSQIVNDFQKGDIAEGYSVSREKKESFPLTVTSAQKNPTAFYLCAADPGGGANVLTFGAGSRLTVL.

The chain recombines TRBV4-1 with TRBJ2-7; 10 nucleotides align to TRBD1. The CDR3 has 14 residues. The V segment lost 2 bases and the J segment 4 bases; nucleotides outside the gene matches: 2. The germline V gene has CDR1 MGHRA and CDR2 YSYEKL. CDR3 sequence: CASSQRTGGYEQYF. CDR3 nucleotides: TGCGCCAGCAGCCAAAGGACAGGGGGATACGAGCAGTACTTC.

The chain couples TRBV27 to TRBJ2-5; D gene ambiguous. The CDR3 sequence is 15 residues long. Germline CDR1 and CDR2: MNHEY and SMNVEV (reference sequence). Trimming removed 5 bases from V and 5 bases from J, with 18 bases in between. CDR3 sequence (DNA): TGTGCCAGCAGTCGCTTAGCACCCGGCCAGGAGACCCAGTACTTC. Translated: CASSRLAPGQETQYF.

The chain is built from TRBV6-4 and TRBJ1-1; tentative D call: TRBD1 (6 bases). Trimming shortened V by 5 bases and J by 1 base, and 11 bases separated the two germline ends. This CDR3 contains 14 residues. The germline V gene has CDR1 MRHNA and CDR2 SNTAGT. The CDR3 is CASSRGQPNTEAFF. The CDR3, as DNA: TGTGCCAGCAGTAGAGGACAGCCGAACACTGAAGCTTTCTTT.

A word on this clone: One junction end disagrees with the germline gene, perhaps due to a read error. V and J are TRBV29-1 and TRBJ2-7; D possibly corresponds to TRBD1 (6 bases). CDR3 length: 11 residues. Germline assignment: CDR1 SQVTM and CDR2 ANQGSEA. The DNA for the CDR3 is TGCAGCGGACTACAGGGCTACGGGCAGTACTTC. The encoded protein is CSGLQGYGQYF.

The chain has TRBV10-3 and TRBJ2-5; 7 nucleotides agree with TRBD2. J was trimmed by 5 bases and V by 0 bases; bases with no gene match: 6. The CDR3 sequence is 15 residues long. In germline, CDR1 is ENHRY, CDR2 SYGVKD. The CDR3 spells CAISESTSLRETQYF. In DNA, the CDR3 is TGTGCCATCAGTGAGTCGACTAGCCTTCGGGAGACCCAGTACTTC.

This clone qualifies as medium-sized. The chain links TRBV6-5 to TRBJ2-7; possible D gene TRBD1, 6 bases. This CDR3 is built from 15 residues. Trimming took 7 bases from V and 4 from J, leaving 20 bases between them. CDR1 is MNHEY, CDR2 SVGAGI, per germline. The CDR3 bases are TGTGCCAGCAACCCGACAGGAGCATGGGGTTACGAGCAGTACTTC. Its protein product is CASNPTGAWGYEQYF.

The CDR3 loop is CASSARGNTNEQFF. Here the CDR3 DNA reads TGTGCCAGCAGCGCAAGGGGGAATACCAATGAGCAGTTCTTC. J is TRBJ2-1 and V is TRBV7-6, with D possibly being TRBD1 (6 bases). Germline loops: CDR1 SGHVS, CDR2 FNYEAQ. Trimming cost V 5 bases and J 6 bases, with 14 bases left between them. The CDR3 is 14 residues long.

The chain carries TRBV4-2 and TRBJ2-5; possible D gene TRBD2, 5 bases. The CDR3 runs 16 residues. Germline V gene data show CDR1 as LGHNA and CDR2 as YNFKEQ. V lost 5 bases, J lost 3 bases, and 19 bases lay in between. CDR3: CASSSLSSGAKETQYF. The CDR3 region has the DNA TGTGCCAGCAGCTCCTTGTCAAGCGGAGCAAAAGAGACCCAGTACTTC.

CDR3 bases: TGTGCCAGCAGCTTAGATAGCGGGGGAGAGACCCAGTACTTC. Translating gives CASSLDSGGETQYF. V is TRBV7-6 and J is TRBJ2-5, with TRBD2 matching over 9 bases. Trimming removed 1 base from V and 4 bases from J; junction bases left unmatched: 1. The CDR3 is 14 amino acids. Germline V gives CDR1 SGHVS, CDR2 FNYEAQ.

The gene calls are TRBV6-6 and TRBJ2-7; TRBD1 might be the D (6 bases). The CDR3 covers 15 residues. Germline V gene data show CDR1 as MNHNY and CDR2 as SVGAGI (reference sequence). V dropped 6 bases and J dropped 5 bases, with 20 bases sitting between them. Written as DNA, the CDR3 is TGTGCCAGCAGACTCTTTGACAGGTCAGATCACGAGCAGTACTTC. It codes for CASRLFDRSDHEQYF.

The rearrangement joins TRBV7-2 to TRBJ2-7; the match to TRBD1 covers 10 bases. CDR3 size: 15 residues. CDR1 is SGHTA and CDR2 is FQGNSA in the germline V gene. The V and J ends lost 1 base and 5 bases, in that order; junction bases with no gene match: 5. The CDR3 reads CASSLGTGGLNEQYF. CDR3 nucleotides: TGTGCCAGCAGCTTAGGGACAGGGGGTCTGAACGAGCAGTACTTC.

This chain connects TRBV29-1 to TRBJ2-5, with a weak D call TRBD1 (6 bases). Germline V CDR1 and CDR2: SQVTM, ANQGSEA. The ends were cut back, 5 bases at V and 1 base at J, with 14 bases in the middle. This CDR3 is 14 amino acids long. CDR3: CSVTDRHPQETQYF. In DNA, the CDR3 is TGCAGCGTTACAGACAGGCACCCCCAAGAGACCCAGTACTTC.

A single count supports this clone. The V call is TRBV7-9, the J call TRBJ2-7, with 7 bases fitting TRBD2. V lost 5 bases and J lost 3; bases outside the gene matches: 7. Germline V gene data show CDR1 as SEHNR and CDR2 as FQNEAQ (reference sequence). There are 14 residues in the CDR3. The DNA of the CDR3 is TGTGCCAGCAGCGGGCAGCGGGGTGTCTACGAGCAGTACTTC. It translates to CASSGQRGVYEQYF.

The rearrangement links TRBV27 to TRBJ2-2; 8 bases line up with TRBD2. Per germline, CDR1 MNHEY and CDR2 SMNVEV (reference sequence). With 2 bases clipped from V and 4 bases from J, the junction kept 3 bases outside the gene matches. The length of the CDR3 is 15 residues. The chain's CDR3 is CASSLSGGFTGELFF. As DNA, the CDR3 is TGTGCCAGCAGTTTAAGCGGGGGCTTCACCGGGGAGCTGTTTTTT.

The chain combines TRBV11-3 with TRBJ2-2; D is perhaps TRBD2 (6 bases). V gave up 1 base and J gave up 5 bases, with 23 bases separating them. Germline CDR1 SGHNT, CDR2 YENEEA. The CDR3 has 19 residues. The CDR3 DNA reads as TGTGCCAGCAGCTTAGCGAGGGTTGGGAGGACCCTAACTACCGGGGAGCTGTTTTTT. This encodes CASSLARVGRTLTTGELFF.

This chain links TRBV19 with TRBJ2-3, with D perhaps assigned TRBD1 or TRBD2 (6 bases each). The V and J ends lost 7 bases and 4 bases respectively, with 21 bases between them. The CDR3 is made up of 16 amino acids. Germline V lookup: CDR1 LNHDA, CDR2 SQIVND (reference sequence). The CDR3 bases are TGTGCCAGTAAGGGTTCTTGGGGGGCCCTGGCAGATACGCAGTATTTT. Residues: CASKGSWGALADTQYF. Filled out from reference TRBV19 and TRBJ2-3, the complete variable domain reads DGGITQSPKYLFRKEGQNVTLSCEQNLNHDAMYWYRQDPGQGLRLIYYSQIVNDFQKGDIAEGYSVSREKKESFPLTVTSAQKNPTAFYLCASKGSWGALADTQYFGPGTRLTVL.

The rearrangement uses TRBV4-1 and TRBJ2-7; D unclear. Germline CDR1 MGHRA, CDR2 YSYEKL. The germline V and J ends were trimmed by 5 bases and 3 bases, with 11 bases remaining between them. The CDR3 sequence is 13 residues long. CDR3 DNA sequence: TGCGCCAGCAGCGCAGCTACGCTCTACGAGCAGTACTTC. It is translated as CASSAATLYEQYF.